This entry concerns a single TCR beta chain. The antigen remains undetermined. This specimen belongs to a study of T cells after yellow fever vaccination. At the level of the study: SMART-Seq v4 Ultra Low Input handled preparation of low-cell-number fractions.

TCRdb re-called the 5' RACE reads through MiXCR, storing one row per CDR3 protein. Among hundreds of thousands of distinct CDR3 sequences listed, about 19% were seen once. Study results and limitations: The study re-detected most primary-vaccination clones after the booster (around 96% CD4, roughly 85% CD8). Only a minor proportion of clonotypes was detected across both CD4 and CD8 compartments.

The trim removed 6 bases at V and 3 bases at J, leaving 3 bases unmatched. The CDR3 contains 14 residues. This TCR derives from a man in his thirties or forties who received the YFV17D yellow fever vaccine. This rearrangement joins TRBV12-3 or TRBV12-4 to TRBJ1-5, with 9 bases identical to TRBD1. The source material was PBMCs, sampled 15 days after the yellow fever booster vaccination. The CDR3 nucleotides read TGTGCCAGCAGCTGGACAGGGGACAATCAGCCCCAGCATTTT. Translated, it gives CASSWTGDNQPQHF.